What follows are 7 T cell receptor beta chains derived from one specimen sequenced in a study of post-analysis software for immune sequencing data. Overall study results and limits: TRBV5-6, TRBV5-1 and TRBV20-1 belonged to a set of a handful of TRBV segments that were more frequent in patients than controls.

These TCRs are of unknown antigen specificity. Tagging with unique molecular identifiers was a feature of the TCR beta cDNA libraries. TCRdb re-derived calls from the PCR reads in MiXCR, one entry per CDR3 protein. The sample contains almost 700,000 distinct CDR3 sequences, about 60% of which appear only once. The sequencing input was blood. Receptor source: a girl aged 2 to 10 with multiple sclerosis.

CDR3 nucleotides: TGTGCCAGCAGCCGCCGGGCCTCCGAGTACACCTTC. Amino acids: CASSRRASEYTF. The gene calls are TRBV11-1 and TRBJ1-2, with D unresolved. The germline V gene has CDR1 SGHAT and CDR2 FQDESV (reference sequence). V lost 5 bases, J lost 11 bases, and 15 bases lay in between. The CDR3 consists of 12 residues.

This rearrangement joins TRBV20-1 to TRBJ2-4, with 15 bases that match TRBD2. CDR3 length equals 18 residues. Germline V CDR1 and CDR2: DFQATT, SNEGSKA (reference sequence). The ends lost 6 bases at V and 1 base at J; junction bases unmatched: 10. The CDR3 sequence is CSARGLAGGLGAKNIQYF. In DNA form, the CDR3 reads TGCAGTGCCCGAGGACTAGCGGGAGGGCTGGGGGCCAAAAACATTCAGTACTTC.

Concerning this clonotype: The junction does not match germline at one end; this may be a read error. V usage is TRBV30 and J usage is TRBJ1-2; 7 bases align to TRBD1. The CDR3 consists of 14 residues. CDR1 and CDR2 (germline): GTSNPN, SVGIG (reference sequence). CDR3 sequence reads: CAWSVFRGSYGYTF. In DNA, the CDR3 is TGTGCCTGGAGTGTATTCAGGGGGTCTTATGGCTATACCTTC.

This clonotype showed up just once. Here the CDR3 DNA reads TGTGCCAGCAGCTTGCGACTAGCGGGAGGTGCCTACGAGCAGTACTTC. Protein sequence: CASSLRLAGGAYEQYF. The V gene is TRBV5-6, the J gene TRBJ2-7, with TRBD2 matching 13 bases. Germline V gives CDR1 SGHDT, CDR2 YYEEEE. The V and J ends lost 1 base and 2 bases, in that order; junction bases with no gene match: 3. CDR3 length: 16 residues.

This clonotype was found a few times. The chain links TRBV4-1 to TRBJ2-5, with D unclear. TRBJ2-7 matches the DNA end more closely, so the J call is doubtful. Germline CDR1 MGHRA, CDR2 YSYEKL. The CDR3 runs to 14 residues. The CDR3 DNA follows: TGCGCCAGCAGCTCCACGACGGCGGCCTACGAGCAGTACTTC. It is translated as CASSSTTAAYEQYF.

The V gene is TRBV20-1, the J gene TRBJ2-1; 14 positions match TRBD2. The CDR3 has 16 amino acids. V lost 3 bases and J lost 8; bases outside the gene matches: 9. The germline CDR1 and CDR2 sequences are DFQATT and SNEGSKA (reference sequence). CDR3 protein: CSASQTSGRVLDEQFF. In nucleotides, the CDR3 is TGCAGTGCTAGCCAGACTAGCGGGAGGGTTTTGGATGAGCAGTTCTTC.

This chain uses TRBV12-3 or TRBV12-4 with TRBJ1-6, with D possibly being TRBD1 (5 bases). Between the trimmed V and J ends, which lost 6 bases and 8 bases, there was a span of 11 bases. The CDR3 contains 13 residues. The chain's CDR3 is CASSGGGYSPLHF. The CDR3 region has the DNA TGTGCCAGCAGCGGCGGGGGATATTCACCCCTCCACTTT.